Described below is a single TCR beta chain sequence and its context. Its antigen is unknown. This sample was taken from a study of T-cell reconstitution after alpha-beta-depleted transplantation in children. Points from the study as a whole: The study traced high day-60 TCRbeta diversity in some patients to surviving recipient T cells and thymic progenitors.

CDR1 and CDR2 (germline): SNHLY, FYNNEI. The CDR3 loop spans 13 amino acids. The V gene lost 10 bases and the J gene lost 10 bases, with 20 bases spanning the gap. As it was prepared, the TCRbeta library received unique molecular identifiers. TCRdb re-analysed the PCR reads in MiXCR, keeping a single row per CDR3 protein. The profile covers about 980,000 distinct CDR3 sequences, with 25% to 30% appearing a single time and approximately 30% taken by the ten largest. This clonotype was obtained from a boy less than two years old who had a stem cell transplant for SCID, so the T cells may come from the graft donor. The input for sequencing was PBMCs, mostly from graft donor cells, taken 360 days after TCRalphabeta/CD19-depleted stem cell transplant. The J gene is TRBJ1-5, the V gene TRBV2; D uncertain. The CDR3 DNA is TGTGCCACCTCGGGCGGTAGGGAGGGCCCCCAGCATTTT. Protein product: CATSGGREGPQHF.